These 8 T cell receptor beta chains share one sample of origin, sequenced in a study of shared clonotypes between healthy human individuals. Measured with immunoSEQ multiplex PCR; TCRdb has only the in-frame clones, and not every one. The sample records more than 2,000,000 clones, approximately 93% being singletons. The specimen sequenced was naive CD4+ T cells from PBMCs. The subset was: CD45RA+ positively selected. These receptors were collected from a man aged 18 to 30 in good health. Some clones in this sample may be carry-over from other donors' samples.

The sample holds one count of this clone. This chain links TRBV5-1 with TRBJ1-1; tentative D call: TRBD1 (6 bases). This CDR3 contains 14 residues. V lost 7 bases and J 0 bases, leaving 13 bases between the germline ends. Germline CDR1 is SGHRS and CDR2 is YFSETQ. As DNA, the CDR3 is TGCGCCAGCGGAAGGGGGGACCTGAACACTGAAGCTTTCTTT. It is translated as CASGRGDLNTEAFF.

Worth noting for this clone: At one end the junction does not follow the germline gene, possibly because of a read error. The rearrangement links TRBV5-1 to TRBJ2-3; 15 bases are shared with TRBD2. This CDR3 region has 18 residues. CDR1 SGHRS and CDR2 YFSETQ come from the germline V gene. CDR3 protein: CASTLGLAGGPSTDTQYF. CDR3 DNA sequence: TGCGCCAGCACCTTGGGACTAGCGGGAGGCCCTAGCACAGATACGCAGTATTTT.

The V and J genes are TRBV28 and TRBJ2-7; D unclear. CDR3 size: 13 residues. Per the germline V gene, CDR1 is MDHEN and CDR2 is SYDVKM. The germline V and J ends were trimmed by 7 bases and 5 bases, with 15 bases remaining between them. This CDR3 is CASNGIRPNEQYF. The CDR3 coding sequence is TGTGCCAGCAACGGCATCCGGCCGAACGAGCAGTACTTC. The variable domain in full, completed from reference TRBV28 and TRBJ2-7, reads DVKVTQSSRYLVKRTGEKVFLECVQDMDHENMFWYRQDPGLGLRLIYFSYDVKMKEKGDIPEGYSVSREKKERFSLILESASTNQTSMYLCASNGIRPNEQYFGPGTRLTVT.

The chain joins TRBV19 to TRBJ2-7, with D possibly TRBD2 on 6 matching bases. V was pared by 5 bases and J by 7 bases, with 18 bases between. This CDR3 has 14 amino acids. Looked up from germline, CDR1 is LNHDA and CDR2 is SQIVND (reference sequence). The CDR3 nucleotides read TGTGCCAGTAGTGTCCAAGGCCTGGCGGGGGAGCAGTACTTC. It yields the protein CASSVQGLAGEQYF.

The chain carries TRBV7-2 and TRBJ2-3; 9 bases are shared with TRBD2. The ends lost 5 bases at V and 5 bases at J; junction bases unmatched: 11. In germline, CDR1 is SGHTA, CDR2 FQGNSA. This CDR3 comprises 16 residues. The CDR3 reads CASSLFAGGQGDTQYF. The CDR3 bases are TGTGCCAGCAGCCTCTTTGCGGGAGGGCAGGGAGATACGCAGTATTTT.

The rearrangement uses TRBV30 and TRBJ2-5, with 7 bases fitting TRBD2. The germline gives CDR1 GTSNPN, CDR2 SVGIG (reference sequence). CDR3 size: 15 residues. With 5 bases clipped from V and 1 base from J, the junction kept 10 bases outside the gene matches. Here the CDR3 reads CAWRWERGPQETQYF. Written as DNA, the CDR3 is TGTGCCTGGCGCTGGGAGCGGGGCCCCCAAGAGACCCAGTACTTC.

The rearrangement uses TRBV18 and TRBJ2-7, with 10 positions matching TRBD2. In germline, CDR1 is KGHSH, CDR2 LQKENI. Germline trimming cut 3 bases from V and 2 bases from J; bases unmatched to any gene: 7. The CDR3 length is 16 residues. As DNA, the CDR3 is TGTGCCAGCTCACCTGGTCTAGCGGGAGTTCCCTACGAGCAGTACTTC. Translated, it gives CASSPGLAGVPYEQYF. Full variable domain (remainder filled in from reference TRBV18 and TRBJ2-7): NAGVMQNPRHLVRRRGQEARLRCSPMKGHSHVYWYRQLPEEGLKFMVYLQKENIIDESGMPKERFSAEFPKEGPSILRIQQVVRGDSAAYFCASSPGLAGVPYEQYFGPGTRLTVT.

Concerning this clone: Distinct nucleotide sequences in the sample also encode this CDR3. The chain combines TRBV5-1 with TRBJ2-1, with 7 bases identical to TRBD2. V was clipped by 0 bases and J by 0 bases; unmatched bases: 3. In germline, CDR1 is SGHRS, CDR2 YFSETQ. CDR3 length equals 16 residues. The CDR3 coding sequence is TGCGCCAGCAGCTTGGGAGCGGGGCCCTCCTACAATGAGCAGTTCTTC. Its protein product is CASSLGAGPSYNEQFF.